A single sample gave rise to the 31 T cell receptor beta chains below, sequenced in a study of cytomegalovirus exposure and HLA in healthy donors. The PCR was carried out with 60 Vbeta primers and 13 Jbeta primers. Some clones are missing from TCRdb's copy, which holds only in-frame ones; the method was immunoSEQ multiplex PCR. Here the sample spans about 140,000 clones, 88% being singletons. What was sequenced was PBMCs. These receptors all come from a middle-aged woman in good health and CMV-seronegative.

The chain has TRBV4-3 and TRBJ2-1; 11 bases align to TRBD2. CDR1 is LGHNA and CDR2 is YSLEER in the germline V gene. The CDR3 covers 16 residues. The J segment lost 6 bases and the V segment lost 0 bases, leaving 4 bases of the junction unmatched. CDR3 in amino acids: CASSQEPSGRSNEQFF. CDR3 in DNA: TGCGCCAGCAGCCAAGAACCTAGCGGGAGGTCCAATGAGCAGTTCTTC.

The rearrangement links TRBV7-6 to TRBJ2-7; D is perhaps TRBD2 (6 bases). CDR1 SGHVS and CDR2 FNYEAQ come from the germline V gene. This CDR3 region has 15 residues. The V end lost 0 bases, the J end lost 0 bases, and 9 bases lay between the germline ends. The CDR3 spells CASSLALASSYEQYF. The CDR3 nucleotides read TGTGCCAGCAGCTTAGCCCTAGCGAGCTCCTACGAGCAGTACTTC. Full variable domain (rest looked up from reference TRBV7-6 and TRBJ2-7): GAGVSQSPRYKVTKRGQDVALRCDPISGHVSLYWYRQALGQGPEFLTYFNYEAQQDKSGLPNDRFSAERPEGSISTLTIQRTEQRDSAMYRCASSLALASSYEQYFGPGTRLTVT.

The gene calls are TRBV4-2 and TRBJ2-1; the match to TRBD2 covers 8 bases. Germline trimming cut 1 base from V and 4 bases from J; bases unmatched to any gene: 12. This CDR3 comprises 18 residues. Germline CDR1 reads LGHNA; CDR2 reads YNFKEQ. The CDR3 DNA is TGTGCCAGCAGCCAAGGAGCGGGAGAAACCCCTCTTTACAATGAGCAGTTCTTC. Amino acid sequence: CASSQGAGETPLYNEQFF.

This clone occurred a few times. V is TRBV28 and J is TRBJ1-5; D uncertain. The germline V gene encodes CDR1 MDHEN and CDR2 SYDVKM. V was pared by 3 bases and J by 6 bases, with 3 bases between. This CDR3 has 11 residues. CDR3 region: CASSFSQPQHF. Written as DNA, the CDR3 is TGTGCCAGCAGTTTCTCTCAGCCCCAGCATTTT.

The V and J genes are TRBV11-3 and TRBJ1-4; D is unresolved. The CDR3 is 14 amino acids. V was clipped by 5 bases and J by 2 bases, with 9 bases between them. Germline loops: CDR1 SGHNT, CDR2 YENEEA. Written as DNA, the CDR3 is TGTGCCAGCAGCCGAGTCGGGACTAATGAAAAACTGTTTTTT. Its protein is CASSRVGTNEKLFF. The full variable domain, rest sourced from reference TRBV11-3 and TRBJ1-4, is EAGVVQSPRYKIIEKKQPVAFWCNPISGHNTLYWYLQNLGQGPELLIRYENEEAVDDSQLPKDRFSAERLKGVDSTLKIQPAELGDSAVYLCASSRVGTNEKLFFGSGTQLSVL.

V usage is TRBV27 and J usage is TRBJ2-1, with TRBD2 matching 8 bases. This CDR3 is 14 amino acids long. Germline CDR1 and CDR2: MNHEY and SMNVEV (reference sequence). The trim removed 6 bases at V and 5 bases at J, leaving 6 bases unmatched. The CDR3 sequence: CASSPSGSNNEQFF. The CDR3 DNA reads as TGTGCCAGCAGCCCCAGCGGGAGTAACAATGAGCAGTTCTTC.

This chain connects TRBV4-1 to TRBJ2-2; 10 bases are shared with TRBD2. With V trimmed by 4 bases and J by 7 bases, 21 bases remained unmatched. The CDR3 spans 20 residues. Germline V lookup: CDR1 MGHRA, CDR2 YSYEKL. CDR3 coding DNA: TGCGCCAGCAGCCGCAACCAGAAAAGACTAGCGGGCGTCCCTGTCGGGGAGCTGTTTTTT. Its protein is CASSRNQKRLAGVPVGELFF.

The CDR3 DNA is TGCGCCAGCAGCCAAGCCCTACAGGGTCTGTCGATCTACGAGCAGTACTTC. Its translation is CASSQALQGLSIYEQYF. This sequence joins TRBV4-3 and TRBJ2-7; the D gene is possibly TRBD1 (6 bases). The V gene's germline CDR1 is LGHNA and CDR2 YSLEER. The CDR3 covers 17 residues. V was shortened by 1 base and J by 3 bases, with 19 bases between the two germline ends.

This chain connects TRBV5-8 to TRBJ2-5; 7 bases agree with TRBD1. The CDR3 is 14 residues long. Germline trimming cut 0 bases from V and 10 bases from J; bases unmatched to any gene: 9. The germline V gene encodes CDR1 SGHTS and CDR2 YDEGEE. CDR3 in amino acids: CASSLEGRGLGQYF. The CDR3 DNA reads TGTGCCAGCAGCTTGGAGGGTAGGGGGCTAGGCCAGTACTTC. The whole variable domain, remainder taken from reference TRBV5-8 and TRBJ2-5, is EAGVTQSPTHLIKTRGQQATLRCSPISGHTSVYWYQQALGLGLQFLLWYDEGEERNRGNFPPRFSGRQFPNYSSELNVNALELEDSALYLCASSLEGRGLGQYFGPGTRLLVL.

CDR3 region: CASSLNGWQETQYF. CDR3 bases: TGCGCCAGCAGCTTGAACGGGTGGCAAGAGACCCAGTACTTC. The rearrangement joins TRBV5-1 to TRBJ2-5; D unresolved. Trimming shortened V by 1 base and J by 2 bases, and 9 bases separated the two germline ends. Germline CDR1 is SGHRS and CDR2 is YFSETQ. The CDR3 spans 14 residues. Full variable domain (remainder filled in from reference TRBV5-1 and TRBJ2-5): KAGVTQTPRYLIKTRGQQVTLSCSPISGHRSVSWYQQTPGQGLQFLFEYFSETQRNKGNFPGRFSGRQFSNSRSEMNVSTLELGDSALYLCASSLNGWQETQYFGPGTRLLVL.

This rearrangement joins TRBV10-3 to TRBJ2-5; D remains unclear. The DNA end is more similar to TRBJ2-7, so the J call may be wrong. The CDR3 sequence is 16 residues long. The germline V gene encodes CDR1 ENHRY and CDR2 SYGVKD. CDR3 loop: CAISKRSLQLSYEQYF. Written as DNA, the CDR3 is TGTGCCATCAGTAAACGTAGCCTCCAACTCTCCTACGAGCAGTACTTC.

The genes are TRBV11-3 and TRBJ2-3, with D perhaps matching TRBD2 (5 bases). Germline lookup yields CDR1 SGHNT and CDR2 YENEEA. V was shortened by 5 bases and J by 2 bases, with 14 bases between the two germline ends. The CDR3 is 15 amino acids. The CDR3 here is CASSKGVAPTDTQYF. Here the CDR3 DNA reads TGTGCCAGCAGCAAGGGAGTGGCCCCCACAGATACGCAGTATTTT.

This chain joins TRBV11-3 and TRBJ2-3, with TRBD2 identical over 12 bases. The germline V gene encodes CDR1 SGHNT and CDR2 YENEEA. J gave up 2 bases and V 4 bases, and 4 bases lay outside the gene matches. The CDR3 length is 16 residues. For the CDR3, the DNA is TGTGCCAGCAGCTCACTAGCGGGAGGACTCACAGATACGCAGTATTTT. This encodes CASSSLAGGLTDTQYF.

V is TRBV7-9 and J is TRBJ1-2; perhaps TRBD1 as D (5 bases). V was cut by 2 bases and J by 4 bases, with 17 bases left in between. Germline V gene sequence: CDR1 SEHNR, CDR2 FQNEAQ (reference sequence). This CDR3 is 16 amino acids long. The CDR3 reads CASSLNSLVTGYGYTF. In nucleotides, the CDR3 is TGTGCCAGCAGCTTAAACTCTCTAGTTACAGGCTATGGCTACACCTTC.

In DNA form, the CDR3 reads TGCGCCAGCAGCTTACCTAGCGGGGTCTACAATGAGCAGTTCTTC. As protein: CASSLPSGVYNEQFF. J is TRBJ2-1 and V is TRBV5-1; 9 nucleotides align to TRBD2. V lost 2 bases, J lost 3 bases, and 3 bases stayed unmatched. This CDR3 spans 15 amino acids. Germline-derived CDR1 and CDR2 are SGHRS and YFSETQ.

This clone was recorded only once. The rearrangement links TRBV19 to TRBJ2-1; D might be TRBD2 (5 bases). Between the trimmed V and J ends, which lost 1 base and 8 bases, there was a span of 18 bases. From germline, CDR1 is LNHDA and CDR2 SQIVND (reference sequence). The CDR3 totals 16 residues. The CDR3 DNA is TGTGCCAGTAGTATAGCGAGCGGACCTCCCGGGGATGAGCAGTTCTTC. It yields the protein CASSIASGPPGDEQFF. Supplemented by reference TRBV19 and TRBJ2-1, the full variable domain reads DGGITQSPKYLFRKEGQNVTLSCEQNLNHDAMYWYRQDPGQGLRLIYYSQIVNDFQKGDIAEGYSVSREKKESFPLTVTSAQKNPTAFYLCASSIASGPPGDEQFFGPGTRLTVL.

Details on this clone: A junction boundary mismatches the germline segment, possibly from a read error. In the same sample, other DNA sequences code for this CDR3. This chain uses TRBV5-1 with TRBJ2-7; possibly TRBD1 or TRBD2 for D (6 bases each). This CDR3 contains 15 residues. Germline V CDR1 and CDR2: SGHRS, YFSETQ. The CDR3 sequence is CASSLGGLPSYEQYF. CDR3 DNA sequence: TGCGCCAGCAGTTTGGGGGGCCTTCCCTCCTACGAGCAGTACTTC.

The chain employs TRBV4-1 and TRBJ2-7, with 9 bases aligning to TRBD1. V was pared by 4 bases and J by 2 bases, with 6 bases of the junction left unmatched. The CDR3 runs to 15 residues. Germline values: CDR1 MGHRA, CDR2 YSYEKL. The CDR3 spells CASSPRDRETYEQYF. The CDR3 nucleotides are TGCGCCAGCAGCCCCCGGGACAGGGAGACCTACGAGCAGTACTTC.

The chain recombines TRBV5-1 with TRBJ2-3; 9 positions match TRBD2. Germline-derived CDR1 and CDR2 are SGHRS and YFSETQ. V gave up 1 base and J gave up 0 bases; unmatched junction bases: 9. This CDR3 contains 18 residues. The CDR3 is CASSLLSSGNPSTDTQYF. As DNA, the CDR3 is TGCGCCAGCAGCTTGTTGTCTAGCGGGAATCCGAGCACAGATACGCAGTATTTT.

This clone was seen just once. The chain carries TRBV10-3 and TRBJ1-5; D possibly corresponds to TRBD1 (5 bases). Germline CDR1 is ENHRY and CDR2 is SYGVKD. CDR3 length: 13 amino acids. Trimming stripped 7 bases from V and 5 bases from J, with 12 bases between. The CDR3 DNA follows: TGTGCCATCAAAAAAGACAGTTATCAGCCCCAGCATTTT. It encodes CAIKKDSYQPQHF.

V is TRBV5-1 and J is TRBJ2-7; perhaps TRBD1 as D (6 bases). Germline V lookup: CDR1 SGHRS, CDR2 YFSETQ. This CDR3 has 19 amino acids. Trimming left V 0 bases short and J 3 bases short, with 25 bases between. CDR3 loop: CASSLATQGTGIFYYEQYF. The CDR3 DNA is TGCGCCAGCAGCTTGGCAACTCAGGGGACGGGAATTTTTTACTACGAGCAGTACTTC.

As to this clone: A read error may account for a junction end that differs from germline. The chain links TRBV7-9 to TRBJ2-2; tentative D call: TRBD2 (5 bases). Germline V CDR1 and CDR2: SEHNR, FQNEAQ (reference sequence). The CDR3 loop spans 14 amino acids. The CDR3 loop reads CSSREGWRAGELFF. In DNA form, the CDR3 reads TGTTCCAGCCGCGAAGGGTGGCGGGCCGGGGAGCTGTTTTTT.

This rearrangement joins TRBV7-2 to TRBJ1-1, with D hard to call. The V end was cut by 7 bases, the J end by 5 bases, with 23 bases between. CDR1 and CDR2 (germline): SGHTA, FQGNSA. This CDR3 spans 16 amino acids. CDR3 amino acids: CASTLSGLYQETEAFF. The CDR3 DNA sequence: TGTGCCAGCACCCTAAGCGGGCTTTATCAAGAAACTGAAGCTTTCTTT.

With respect to this clone: In the same sample, other DNA sequences code for this CDR3. The V gene is TRBV2, the J gene TRBJ2-7; 7 nucleotides line up with TRBD2. CDR1 is SNHLY, CDR2 FYNNEI, per germline. This CDR3 has 13 residues. Unmatched junction bases numbered 5, after V lost 7 bases and J lost 2 bases. The DNA of the CDR3 is TGTGCCAGCACCCCAGGGACTACCTACGAGCAGTACTTC. This translates into CASTPGTTYEQYF.

A note on this clone: A junction end diverges from the germline sequence, so it may reflect a read error. This chain joins TRBV9 and TRBJ2-1; D perhaps matches TRBD1 (6 bases). CDR1 is SGDLS, CDR2 YYNGEE, per germline. The CDR3 runs to 15 residues. This chain's CDR3 is CTSSPQGSSYNEQFF. CDR3 in DNA: TGTACCAGCAGCCCCCAGGGGAGCTCCTACAATGAGCAGTTCTTC.

The rearrangement links TRBV28 to TRBJ2-1; D is unclear. In germline, CDR1 is MDHEN, CDR2 SYDVKM. CDR3 size: 15 residues. Trimming took off 4 bases at V and 9 bases at J, with 19 bases between the two ends. The CDR3 DNA follows: TGTGCCAGCAGTTCCCCGGGTGCGGAACCGGGTGAGCAGTTCTTC. Translating it yields CASSSPGAEPGEQFF.

V usage is TRBV7-2 and J usage is TRBJ1-5; tentatively, D is TRBD1 (6 bases). The V gene lost 1 base and the J gene lost 6 bases, with 10 bases spanning the gap. Germline V lookup: CDR1 SGHTA, CDR2 FQGNSA. The CDR3 runs to 14 residues. The CDR3 sequence is CASSLVTGSQPQHF. DNA for the CDR3: TGTGCCAGCAGCTTAGTAACAGGGAGTCAGCCCCAGCATTTT.

The chain links TRBV10-3 to TRBJ2-3, with 7 bases lining up with TRBD2. The V gene end was trimmed by 5 bases and the J gene end by 5 bases; junction bases not matched to a gene: 4. Germline V gives CDR1 ENHRY, CDR2 SYGVKD. The CDR3 length is 13 residues. CDR3 DNA sequence: TGTGCCATCAGTCTCGGGGGGAGAGATACGCAGTATTTT. Translated: CAISLGGRDTQYF.

The chain has TRBV5-1 and TRBJ1-5; D possibly corresponds to TRBD1 (5 bases). Germline assignment: CDR1 SGHRS and CDR2 YFSETQ. The CDR3 has 16 residues. The V end was cut by 2 bases, the J end by 0 bases, with 12 bases between. The CDR3 coding sequence is TGCGCCAGCAGCTTCCACCCGACAGATAGCAATCAGCCCCAGCATTTT. Its translation is CASSFHPTDSNQPQHF. Variable domain in full (rest from reference TRBV5-1 and TRBJ1-5): KAGVTQTPRYLIKTRGQQVTLSCSPISGHRSVSWYQQTPGQGLQFLFEYFSETQRNKGNFPGRFSGRQFSNSRSEMNVSTLELGDSALYLCASSFHPTDSNQPQHFGDGTRLSIL.

The chain has TRBV9 and TRBJ2-3, with 7 bases matching TRBD2. The germline V gene has CDR1 SGDLS and CDR2 YYNGEE. The trim removed 4 bases at V and 4 bases at J, leaving 12 bases unmatched. The CDR3 is made up of 16 amino acids. The chain's CDR3 is CASSLGSAGAPDTQYF. The CDR3 region has the DNA TGTGCCAGCAGCCTCGGTTCGGCGGGAGCTCCAGATACGCAGTATTTT. The variable domain in full, with the rest retrieved from reference TRBV9 and TRBJ2-3, is DSGVTQTPKHLITATGQRVTLRCSPRSGDLSVYWYQQSLDQGLQFLIQYYNGEERAKGNILERFSAQQFPDLHSELNLSSLELGDSALYFCASSLGSAGAPDTQYFGPGTRLTVL.

The rearrangement links TRBV27 to TRBJ2-7; 7 positions agree with TRBD1. Per the germline V gene, CDR1 is MNHEY and CDR2 is SMNVEV (reference sequence). The ends lost 5 bases at V and 6 bases at J; junction bases unmatched: 1. The CDR3 is made up of 11 amino acids. The CDR3 DNA reads TGTGCCAGCAGTAAGGGGGCCGAGCAGTACTTC. Translated: CASSKGAEQYF.